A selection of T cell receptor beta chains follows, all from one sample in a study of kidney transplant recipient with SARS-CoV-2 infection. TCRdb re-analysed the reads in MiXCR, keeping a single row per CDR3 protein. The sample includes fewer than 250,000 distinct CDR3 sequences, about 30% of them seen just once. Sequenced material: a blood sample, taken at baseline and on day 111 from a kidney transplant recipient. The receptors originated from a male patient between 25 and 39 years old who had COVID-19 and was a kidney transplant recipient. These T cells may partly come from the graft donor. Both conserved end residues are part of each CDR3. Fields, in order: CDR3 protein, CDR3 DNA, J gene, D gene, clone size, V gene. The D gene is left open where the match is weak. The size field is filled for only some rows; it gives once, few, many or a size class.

CATGTRWGTDTQYF,TGTGCCACCGGGACTAGGTGGGGCACAGATACGCAGTATTTT,TRBJ2-3,TRBD2,-,TRBV27
CASTSWTGPENQPQHF,TGTGCCAGCACCTCTTGGACGGGACCCGAGAATCAGCCCCAGCATTTT,TRBJ1-5,-,many,TRBV5-5
CASSLAPQLKSNQPQHF,TGTGCCAGCAGCTTAGCTCCCCAGCTGAAGAGCAATCAGCCCCAGCATTTT,TRBJ1-5,-,many,TRBV7-2
CASSYNSGSTGELFF,TGTGCCAGCAGTTACAATAGCGGGAGTACCGGGGAGCTGTTTTTT,TRBJ2-2,TRBD2,many,TRBV6-5
CASSLDSGGTHEQFF,TGCGCCAGCAGCTTGGATAGCGGGGGGACCCATGAGCAGTTCTTC,TRBJ2-1,TRBD2,many,TRBV5-1
CASSLAVPQGIGEKLFF,TGTGCCAGCAGTTTAGCCGTACCACAGGGTATCGGTGAAAAACTGTTTTTT,TRBJ1-4,-,many,TRBV12-3/TRBV12-4
CASSPHVRTDTQYF,TGTGCCAGCAGCCCCCATGTTAGGACAGATACGCAGTATTTT,TRBJ2-3,-,few,TRBV9
CASSSDIPISIRTEAFF,TGTGCCAGCAGCAGTGACATTCCCATTTCAATTCGCACTGAAGCTTTCTTT,TRBJ1-1,-,-,TRBV3-1
CASTPGRGETQYF,TGTGCCAGCACCCCAGGCCGCGGGGAGACCCAGTACTTC,TRBJ2-5,-,many,TRBV27
CASTHTSGRQETQYF,TGCGCCAGCACCCACACTAGCGGGAGGCAAGAGACCCAGTACTTC,TRBJ2-5,TRBD2,-,TRBV5-1
CASSFWGLAAVTSTDTQYF,TGTGCCAGCAGCTTCTGGGGACTAGCGGCAGTCACAAGCACAGATACGCAGTATTTT,TRBJ2-3,TRBD2,many,TRBV11-3
CSATLRLFRKTYGYTF,TGCAGTGCTACACTGAGGCTGTTTCGAAAGACCTATGGCTACACCTTC,TRBJ1-2,-,many,TRBV20-1
CASSVAGKCRKTYGYTF,TGTGCCAGCAGCGTAGCTGGTAAGTGCCGAAAGACCTATGGCTACACCTTC,TRBJ1-2,-,-,TRBV7-7
CASPVSNSRKTYGYTF,TGTGCCAGCCCCGTGAGCAATAGTCGAAAGACCTATGGCTACACCTTC,TRBJ1-2,-,many,TRBV5-6
CASSRTSTSRKTYGYTF,TGCGCCAGCAGTAGAACAAGCACTTCTAGAAAGACCTATGGCTACACCTTC,TRBJ1-2,-,-,TRBV10-2
CASSHLAGDTEAFF,TGTGCCAGCAGCCACCTCGCCGGAGACACTGAAGCTTTCTTT,TRBJ1-1,-,many,TRBV4-2
CATSRLADYGYTF,TGTGCCACCAGCAGGTTGGCCGACTATGGCTACACCTTC,TRBJ1-2,-,many,TRBV15
CASSHIGGGPNTGELFF,TGTGCCAGCAGCCATATCGGGGGGGGACCGAACACCGGGGAGCTGTTTTTT,TRBJ2-2,TRBD2,many,TRBV7-3
CSACGQLFRKTYGYTF,TGCAGTGCTTGCGGACAGCTGTTTCGAAAGACCTATGGCTACACCTTC,TRBJ1-2,-,many,TRBV20-1
CASSRGQGAGYTF,TGTGCCAGCAGCCGGGGACAGGGGGCGGGCTACACCTTC,TRBJ1-2,TRBD1,-,TRBV6-5
CASSFGPKDQPQHF,TGTGCCAGCAGCTTTGGGCCAAAGGATCAGCCCCAGCATTTT,TRBJ1-5,-,many,TRBV7-8
CASSTNKVVRKTYGYTF,TGTGCCAGCAGCACTAATAAGGTCGTTAGAAAGACCTATGGCTACACCTTC,TRBJ1-2,-,-,TRBV16
CASSQDLLFGSSYNEQFF,TGTGCCAGCAGCCAAGATTTATTGTTCGGGAGCTCCTACAATGAGCAGTTCTTC,TRBJ2-1,-,medium-sized,TRBV4-2
CASSRRLSEKLFF,TGTGCCAGCAGCAGGCGACTTAGTGAAAAACTGTTTTTT,TRBJ1-4,-,-,TRBV9
CAAQGGLINSGYTF,TGTGCCGCCCAGGGGGGCCTAATAAATTCTGGCTACACCTTC,TRBJ1-2,TRBD1,many,TRBV28
CGIVYRITQSRANVLTF,TGTGGCATAGTGTATAGGATAACACAAAGTCGGGCCAACGTCCTGACTTTC,TRBJ2-6,-,many,TRBV8-2
CASSLAGSYNEQFF,TGTGCCAGCAGCCTAGCGGGGAGCTACAATGAGCAGTTCTTC,TRBJ2-1,TRBD2,many,TRBV12-3/TRBV12-4
CASSLWGRGMDTEAFF,TGCGCCAGCAGCTTGTGGGGGCGCGGGATGGACACTGAAGCTTTCTTT,TRBJ1-1,-,-,TRBV5-1
CASSPETGAMNTEAFF,TGTGCCAGCAGCCCCGAGACAGGTGCAATGAACACTGAAGCTTTCTTT,TRBJ1-1,-,many,TRBV7-9
CASSNLSGGRRTYGYTF,TGTGCCAGCAGTAATCTATCAGGTGGGAGAAGGACCTATGGCTACACCTTC,TRBJ1-2,-,-,TRBV6-6
CSAKRRENSPLHF,TGCAGTGCTAAGAGGAGGGAAAATTCACCCCTCCACTTT,TRBJ1-6,-,-,TRBV20-1
CASGLINYGYTF,TGTGCCAGCGGGCTGATTAACTATGGCTACACCTTC,TRBJ1-2,-,many,TRBV6-5
CATSAAGGQGNYNEQFF,TGTGCCACCAGTGCCGCAGGGGGACAGGGGAACTACAATGAGCAGTTCTTC,TRBJ2-1,TRBD1,many,TRBV24-1
CASSQDKGGLRNIQYF,TGTGCCAGCAGCCAAGATAAGGGGGGCCTCAGAAACATTCAGTACTTC,TRBJ2-4,-,many,TRBV3-1
CASSLDRLLYNEQFF,TGTGCCAGCAGCTTAGACCGACTCCTTTACAATGAGCAGTTCTTC,TRBJ2-1,-,many,TRBV7-8
CASRGAGTDTQYF,TGTGCCAGCAGGGGGGCGGGCACAGATACGCAGTATTTT,TRBJ2-3,-,-,TRBV28